This T cell receptor beta chain was recovered during a study of identical twins. Study results and caveats: Interpretation of the results relied on cross-sectional statistical analysis and not on following the same donors.

Using its own MiXCR run on the 5' RACE reads, TCRdb lists one record per CDR3 protein. The sample carries about 340,000 distinct CDR3 sequences, 9% to 15% recorded once. About this clonotype itself: Its antigen is not known.

The CDR3 is 19 amino acids. V shed 5 bases and J 5 bases; nucleotides not matched to a gene: 19. Another study also made use of these data, one on yellow fever vaccine responses in identical twins.

The sequenced sample was CD8+ T cells sorted from blood. This receptor was identified in a woman aged 18-29 years in good health. V and J are TRBV12-3 or TRBV12-4 and TRBJ2-3, with 10 bases matching TRBD2. The CDR3 DNA sequence: TGTGCCAGCAGTCATAACTCGCTTCAGACTAGCGGGTTTATAGATACGCAGTATTTT. Translating gives CASSHNSLQTSGFIDTQYF.